Described below is a single T cell receptor beta chain sequence and its context. Its antigen is as yet unknown. Authors of the study amplified TCR beta CDR3 regions from RNA transcripts. An initial round of RT-PCR targeting the TCR CDR3 relied on the HTBI primer set. TCRdb called the multiplex PCR reads again in MiXCR, with one record for every CDR3 protein. The sample consists of 400,000 to 600,000 distinct CDR3 sequences, less than 25% of them appearing once. Patients showing uncontrolled infection, other autoimmune disease, pregnancy or lactation were ineligible. This entry belongs to a study of T cells in Graves' hyperthyroidism and ophthalmopathy. Across the study: Specimen type is peripheral blood, collected at initial diagnosis prior to any treatment.

V was pared by 3 bases and J by 3 bases, with 14 bases between. Per the germline V gene, CDR1 is KGHSH and CDR2 is LQKENI. The CDR3 is made up of 15 amino acids. Study-level points and caveats: In validation, the model predicted ophthalmopathy. These predictions came a median approximately 6.5 months before onset. Most clonotypes expanded in thyroid above 0.001 were likewise present in blood.

The receptor comes from a man aged 18 to 29 with Graves' hyperthyroidism. Material: blood. J is TRBJ2-5 and V is TRBV18, with unresolved D. The CDR3 DNA reads TGTGCCAGCTCACCTCTTTCGAATCCAGAAGAGACCCAGTACTTC. It specifies CASSPLSNPEETQYF. Complete variable domain (other parts from reference TRBV18 and TRBJ2-5): NAGVMQNPRHLVRRRGQEARLRCSPMKGHSHVYWYRQLPEEGLKFMVYLQKENIIDESGMPKERFSAEFPKEGPSILRIQQVVRGDSAAYFCASSPLSNPEETQYFGPGTRLLVL.